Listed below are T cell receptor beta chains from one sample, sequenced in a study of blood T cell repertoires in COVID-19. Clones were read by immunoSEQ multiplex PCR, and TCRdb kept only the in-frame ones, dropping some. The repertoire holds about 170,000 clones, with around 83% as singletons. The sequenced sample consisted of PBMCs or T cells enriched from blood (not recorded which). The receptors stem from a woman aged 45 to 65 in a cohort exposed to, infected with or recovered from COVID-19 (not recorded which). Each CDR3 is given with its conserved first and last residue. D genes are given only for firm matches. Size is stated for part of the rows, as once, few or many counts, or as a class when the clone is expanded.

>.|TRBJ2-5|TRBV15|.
TGTGCCACCAGCAGAGGTTCCCTCGAGGGGGCCCAGTACTTC
CATSRGSLEGAQYF
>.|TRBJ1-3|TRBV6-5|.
TGTGCCAGCAGTTACGCATCAACAGATTCTGGAAACACCATATATTTT
CASSYASTDSGNTIYF
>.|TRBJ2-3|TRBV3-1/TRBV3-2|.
TGTGCCAGCAGCCAACGCCACAGGGTCACAGATACGCAGTATTTT
CASSQRHRVTDTQYF
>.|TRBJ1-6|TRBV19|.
TGTGCCAGCACACAGGCCCGCTCCTATAATTCACCCCTCCACTTT
CASTQARSYNSPLHF
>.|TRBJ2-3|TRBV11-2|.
TGTGCCAGCAGCTTCTCCCGGTGGGGGGGCGCAGATACGCAGTATTTT
CASSFSRWGGADTQYF
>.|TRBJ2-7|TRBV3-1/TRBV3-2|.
TGTGCCAGCAGCCAGGCCCGATACGAGCAGTACTTC
CASSQARYEQYF
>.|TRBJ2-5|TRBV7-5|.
TGTGCCAGAAGCTTCCTAGCGGGGAAATGCGAGACCCAGTACTTC
CARSFLAGKCETQYF
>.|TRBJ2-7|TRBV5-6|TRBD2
TGTGCCAGCAGCTTGGGTCTAGCGGGGGGGCCTTACGACGAGCAGTACTTC
CASSLGLAGGPYDEQYF
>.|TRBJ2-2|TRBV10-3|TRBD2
TGTGCCACCCTAGCGGGAGAATTCTATGGCGGGGAGCTGTTTTTT
CATLAGEFYGGELFF
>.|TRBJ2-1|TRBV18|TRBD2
TGTGCCAGCTCACCAGCTAGCGGGCAATACAATGAGCAGTTCTTC
CASSPASGQYNEQFF
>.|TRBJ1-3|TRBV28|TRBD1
TGTGCCAGCAGTTTACGTCAGGGGGCAAGAAACACCATATATTTT
CASSLRQGARNTIYF
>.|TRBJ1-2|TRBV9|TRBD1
TGTGCCAGCAGCGTAGACAGGGGGGATGGCTACACCTTC
CASSVDRGDGYTF
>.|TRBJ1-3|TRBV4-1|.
TGCGCCAGCAGCCAAGACAGTTACTCTGGAAACACCATATATTTT
CASSQDSYSGNTIYF
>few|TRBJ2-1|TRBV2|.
TGTGCCAGCAGTGACTTTTCGGGTAGGAAAAATGAGCAGTTCTTC
CASSDFSGRKNEQFF
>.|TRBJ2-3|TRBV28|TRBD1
TGTGCCAGCGTTAGGGGGCCCGCAGATACGCAGTATTTT
CASVRGPADTQYF
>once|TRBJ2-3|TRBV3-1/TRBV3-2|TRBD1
TGTGCCAGCAGGCTAGGGGGCGCAGATACGCAGTATTTT
CASRLGGADTQYF
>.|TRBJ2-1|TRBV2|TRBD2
TGTGCCAGCCCCCTTACCCAGAGGGGAACTAGCGGGAGGGCAGGTGCCAATGAGCAGTTCTTC
CASPLTQRGTSGRAGANEQFF
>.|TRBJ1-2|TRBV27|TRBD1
TGTGCCTCCTCCCGCACAGGGGGCGGTGGCTACACCTTC
CASSRTGGGGYTF
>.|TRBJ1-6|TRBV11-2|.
TGTGCCAGCAGCTTAGGGGCAGGGCCCAGTTCACCCCTCCACTTT
CASSLGAGPSSPLHF
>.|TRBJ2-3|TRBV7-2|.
TGTGCCAGCAGCTTAGGTATCTGGGCTAGCACAGATACGCAGTATTTT
CASSLGIWASTDTQYF
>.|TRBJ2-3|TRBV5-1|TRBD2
TGCGCCAGCAGCTTGTTGACTAGCGGGGACACAGATACGCAGTATTTT
CASSLLTSGDTDTQYF
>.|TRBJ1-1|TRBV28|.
TGTGCCAGCGGTGAGGCTTTCTTT
CASGEAFF